This T cell receptor beta chain was recovered during a study of shared clonotypes between healthy human individuals (dated by TCRdb to between 2020 and 2021). For the study in its entirety: A couple of women and a few men aged 18 to 49 years were included in the cohort. To estimate repertoire size and how much clonotype sharing occurs between individuals, the study deeply sequenced the blood TCR repertoires of several healthy adults. Libraries were prepared and TCR repertoires were sequenced by different laboratories using diverse techniques, in order to increase sequencing depth and limit assay-specific biases. Each donor's leukapheresis produced roughly between about 0.8 and 10 billion PBMCs. For each donor, CD4 naive and CD4 memory were each given three plates, CD8 naive was given two plates, and CD8 memory was given one plate. Points the paper makes about the study in general: Sampling was limited to blood, and TCR repertoires in tissue likely differ from TCR repertoires in blood. Naive subsets generally had larger estimated clonotype richness than memory subsets. Pairwise subsampling indicated that sequencing depth was expected to affect the degree of clonotype sharing among donors. Rarefaction of sorted-subset datasets indicated incomplete sequencing despite the large sequencing depth. Compared with non-shared clonotypes, the clonotypes found in all four sorted-subset donors had higher generation probabilities. Around 5.4% of naive CD4, roughly 3.5% of naive CD8, approximately 2.2% of memory CD4, and around 0.42% of memory CD8 clonotypes were shared across several donors. Because the study included only a small number of donors, the genetic and exposure-history diversity represented was limited.

Using the deep immunoSEQ assay, multiplex PCR amplified TCR CDR3 regions from genomic DNA. Extracted genomic DNA from each cell subset was distributed evenly across all wells of several immunoSEQ 96-well plates, and each plate was treated as a replicate. Each replicate PCR for sorted subsets received about 180 ng genomic DNA, equal to about 30,000 T cell genomes. Purified libraries were measured with a Qubit 3.0 fluorometer, size-checked on a Bioanalyzer 2100, and measured again with the KAPA Library Quantification kit. Every immunoSEQ 96-well plate was sequenced on a separate single-read 150-cycle Illumina NextSeq 550 flow cell. The study's own analysis went as follows. Because only junctional sequences without quality scores were contained in the immunoSEQ output, filtering matching that applied to full-length reads could not be performed. Sequences were annotated with PyIR, a Python wrapper for IgBLAST v1.9, and V/J genes and CDR3 were assigned using IMGT germline references. Reads were filtered out if the reads had weak V/J assignments (E-value above 1e-6), no CDR3, stop codons, out-of-frame junctions, or ambiguous translated residues. V3J clonotypes were defined as sequences sharing an identical inferred V gene, J gene, and CDR3 amino acid sequence. The percentage overlap between two repertoires was calculated by dividing the number of shared unique clonotypes by the size of the smaller repertoire. Richness of each repertoire was evaluated using RTK rarefaction, the Chao1 estimator, and Recon v2.1 estimates of unobserved clonotypes. Generation probabilities for all TCRbeta clonotypes obtained by the gDNA method from a handful of donors were computed using OLGA. TCRdb stores this immuneACCESS table with in-frame sequences only. Part of the clones is absent; in the studies checked, under half of the shortfall reflects unresolved V genes, and no reason is known for the rest. Clone size and the V and J calls come from that table; the DNA yielded D and trimming. Here the sample has over 850,000 clones; around three quarters occur a single time. The biggest ten clones account for about 0.52% of the sample.

From cysteine to phenylalanine, the CDR3 is 12 amino acids long. Solely the CDR3 DNA is kept, with 36 bases framed from the first base. Sequences SQVTM (CDR1) and ANQGSEA (CDR2) are obtained from the germline V gene. From V the trimming removes 6 bases and from J it removes 2 bases, while the gene matches leave 4 bases of the junction unaccounted for. Healthy HIV-negative adults with no recently reported acute infections or vaccinations were included as donors. Every donor was a Caucasian adult residing in Nashville, Tennessee, USA. Magnetic negative selection was used to enrich CD4+ T cells, after which naive cells were positively selected on CD45RA and the negative fraction became the memory subset. After blood collection by leukapheresis, PBMCs were isolated using Ficoll-Histopaque density gradient centrifugation and then cryopreserved in the vapor phase of liquid nitrogen. Purity and quantity of every magnetically sorted T cell population were checked by analytical flow cytometry. Each sorted fraction had its genomic DNA isolated and then quantified by UV absorbance on a Nanodrop 2000c.

This clone was found once. Its recognized antigen is unknown. No much larger clone exists at a distance of one base, and base qualities are not known. The chain links TRBV29-1 with TRBJ2-7, with 7 bases aligning to TRBD1. The specimen sequenced was memory CD4+ T cells from PBMCs. The cell subset or site label corresponds to: CD45RA-negative fraction. The sequence came from a young man in good health. Some clones in this sample may be carry-over from other donors' samples. The nucleotide sequence is given as TGCAGCGTGAAGAGGGGGCCCTACGAGCAGTACTTC. This gives the protein CSVKRGPYEQYF.